A single T cell receptor beta chain is shown here with its context. This sample is drawn from a study of control samples from healthy donors and cancer patients. This table comes from immunoSEQ multiplex PCR, and its TCRdb copy is limited to in-frame clones, with some not included. Of 160,000 or so clones in the sample, 90% to 95% were seen once. Trimming removed 1 base from V and 3 bases from J, with 9 bases in between. CDR3 size: 15 residues. Germline CDR1 and CDR2: KGHDR and SFDVKD. This sequence joins TRBV24-1 and TRBJ2-1, with D possibly matching TRBD2 (5 bases). The sample comprised blood. The TCR originated in a woman aged 25-40 years in good health. CDR3 coding DNA: TGTGCCACCAGTGATTTCAGAACTAGCTACAATGAGCAGTTCTTC. Translating it yields CATSDFRTSYNEQFF.